A single sample gave rise to the 26 T cell receptor beta chains below, sequenced in a study of blood T cell repertoires in COVID-19. The repertoire was sequenced with immunoSEQ multiplex PCR; TCRdb's copy has only in-frame clones and lacks some. The data contain 200,000 to 300,000 clones, 75% to 95% of them seen just once; the ten biggest clones take up about 2.5%. The specimen was peripheral blood. These receptors came from a person aged 18-30 years with COVID-19, enrolled during active disease.

The chain uses TRBV27 and TRBJ1-1; tentative D call: TRBD1 (6 bases). The CDR3 loop spans 15 amino acids. V was cut by 6 bases and J by 1 base, with 15 bases left in between. Germline V gene data show CDR1 as MNHEY and CDR2 as SMNVEV (reference sequence). The CDR3 spells CASRATGHPNTEAFF. The CDR3 DNA reads TGTGCCAGCAGAGCTACGGGACACCCGAACACTGAAGCTTTCTTT.

The gene calls are TRBV13 and TRBJ2-7, with TRBD1 matching 7 bases. This CDR3 has 14 amino acids. CDR1 is PRHDT, CDR2 FYEKMQ, per germline (reference sequence). V gave up 2 bases and J gave up 0 bases; unmatched junction bases: 1. The CDR3 nucleotides read TGTGCCAGCAGCTTACGGGACAGCTCCTACGAGCAGTACTTC. Translated: CASSLRDSSYEQYF.

The chain employs TRBV19 and TRBJ2-1, with TRBD2 identical over 13 bases. The CDR3 spans 14 residues. J gave up 4 bases and V 9 bases, and 3 bases lay outside the gene matches. In germline, CDR1 is LNHDA, CDR2 SQIVND (reference sequence). CDR3 coding DNA: TGTGCCAGCAGGACTAGCGGGAGTTACAATGAGCAGTTCTTC. Protein sequence: CASRTSGSYNEQFF.

The chain links TRBV19 to TRBJ2-2; the D gene is possibly TRBD2 (6 bases). V gave up 6 bases and J gave up 5 bases, with 10 bases separating them. The germline V gene encodes CDR1 LNHDA and CDR2 SQIVND (reference sequence). The CDR3 loop spans 13 amino acids. The CDR3 sequence: CASSRDFTGELFF. CDR3 nucleotides: TGTGCCAGTAGCAGGGACTTTACCGGGGAGCTGTTTTTT.

The chain recombines TRBV27 with TRBJ1-6; TRBD1 agrees at 7 bases. After removal of 8 bases from V and 9 bases from J, the junction contained 7 bases not matched to a gene. CDR3 size: 13 residues. CDR1 and CDR2 from the germline V gene are MNHEY and SMNVEV (reference sequence). In DNA form, the CDR3 reads TGTGCCAGCCAGCCAAGACAGGGTTCACCCCTCCACTTT. Translating it yields CASQPRQGSPLHF.

The chain carries TRBV24-1 and TRBJ1-4; D not certain. This CDR3 has 12 residues. CDR1 and CDR2 from the germline V gene are KGHDR and SFDVKD. V was trimmed by 8 bases and J by 14 bases, leaving 17 bases between them. The DNA for the CDR3 is TGTGCCACCACTAAATCCGGGTCGGGGCTGTTTTTT. Translated: CATTKSGSGLFF.

The chain uses TRBV3-1 (or the pseudogene TRBV3-2) and TRBJ1-1; D unclear. Per the germline V gene, CDR1 is LGHDT and CDR2 is YNNKEL (reference sequence). V was clipped by 4 bases and J by 7 bases, with 13 bases between them. This CDR3 is built from 13 residues. CDR3 DNA: TGTGCCAGCAGCCGGAGCGGGGTCCGTGAAGCTTTCTTT. This sequence encodes CASSRSGVREAFF.

V usage is TRBV19 and J usage is TRBJ2-6; unclear D gene. The CDR3 runs to 16 residues. The V gene lost 1 base and the J gene lost 0 bases, with 7 bases spanning the gap. Germline V gene data show CDR1 as LNHDA and CDR2 as SQIVND (reference sequence). The CDR3 region is CASSIGGFSGANVLTF. CDR3 DNA sequence: TGTGCCAGTAGTATAGGTGGCTTCTCTGGGGCCAACGTCCTGACTTTC.

In regard to this clone: The sample holds other DNA sequences that translate to the same CDR3. The DNA for the CDR3 is TGCGCCAGCAGCTTGGGCCAGGGGGCCTACGAGCAGTACTTC. It yields the protein CASSLGQGAYEQYF. The rearrangement links TRBV5-1 to TRBJ2-7; the match to TRBD1 covers 7 bases. The germline gives CDR1 SGHRS, CDR2 YFSETQ. The CDR3 runs to 14 residues. Losses at the gene ends were 0 bases for V and 2 bases for J; bases not matched to a gene: 2.

This rearrangement joins TRBV6-2 or TRBV6-3 to TRBJ2-7, with a tentative D call TRBD1 (5 bases). The CDR3 loop spans 16 amino acids. Germline V lookup: CDR1 MNHEY, CDR2 SVGEGT. Trimming took off 2 bases at V and 7 bases at J, with 21 bases between the two ends. The CDR3 loop is CASSYPQGSKKWEQYF. In nucleotides, the CDR3 is TGTGCCAGCAGTTACCCCCAGGGTAGCAAGAAATGGGAGCAGTACTTC.

The CDR3 protein is CASSSPGQGYNEQFF. CDR3 DNA: TGTGCCAGCAGCTCTCCGGGACAGGGATACAATGAGCAGTTCTTC. The chain is built from TRBV5-6 and TRBJ2-1; 9 nucleotides align to TRBD1. Germline assignment: CDR1 SGHDT and CDR2 YYEEEE. J gave up 4 bases and V 3 bases, and 5 bases lay outside the gene matches. CDR3 size: 15 residues.

This rearrangement joins TRBV15 to TRBJ2-7; TRBD1 aligns across 8 bases. V lost 11 bases to trimming and J lost 3 bases; unmatched junction nucleotides: 3. Germline loops: CDR1 LNHNV, CDR2 YYDKDF (reference sequence). The CDR3 is 11 amino acids. The CDR3 coding sequence is TGTGCCTTCGGACAGGGCTACGAGCAGTACTTC. Translation gives CAFGQGYEQYF. Supplemented by reference TRBV15 and TRBJ2-7, the full variable domain reads DAMVIQNPRYQVTQFGKPVTLSCSQTLNHNVMYWYQQKSSQAPKLLFHYYDKDFNNEADTPDNFQSRRPNTSFCFLDIRSPGLGDTAMYLCAFGQGYEQYFGPGTRLTVT.

In its sample, this clone was seen a few times. The gene calls are TRBV27 and TRBJ2-7, with 7 bases lining up with TRBD1. The ends lost 6 bases at V and 0 bases at J; junction bases unmatched: 2. CDR1 is MNHEY, CDR2 SMNVEV, per germline (reference sequence). There are 13 residues in the CDR3. The CDR3 region is CASSGTASYEQYF. CDR3 sequence (DNA): TGTGCCAGCAGCGGGACAGCCTCCTACGAGCAGTACTTC.

The rearrangement uses TRBV10-3 and TRBJ1-2; 7 bases line up with TRBD1. The CDR3 runs 14 residues. V lost 0 bases to trimming and J lost 2 bases; unmatched junction nucleotides: 0. Germline V gene lookup returns CDR1 ENHRY and CDR2 SYGVKD. This CDR3 reads CAISESGQNYGYTF. The CDR3 bases are TGTGCCATCAGTGAGTCGGGACAGAACTATGGCTACACCTTC.

V gene TRBV5-6 combines with J gene TRBJ2-5, with a weak D call TRBD2 (5 bases). The germline V and J ends were trimmed by 1 base and 5 bases, with 9 bases remaining between them. Per the germline V gene, CDR1 is SGHDT and CDR2 is YYEEEE. CDR3 size: 13 residues. CDR3 nucleotide sequence: TGTGCCAGCAGCTTGCTCGGCGGGGAGACCCAGTACTTC. This translates into CASSLLGGETQYF. Drawing the rest from reference TRBV5-6 and TRBJ2-5, the complete variable domain is DAGVTQSPTHLIKTRGQQVTLRCSPKSGHDTVSWYQQALGQGPQFIFQYYEEEERQRGNFPDRFSGHQFPNYSSELNVNALLLGDSALYLCASSLLGGETQYFGPGTRLLVL.

The CDR3 DNA follows: TGCGCCAGCAGCTTGACAGGGTTCGGAAACACCATATATTTT. This encodes CASSLTGFGNTIYF. This rearrangement joins TRBV5-1 to TRBJ1-3; TRBD1 might be the D (6 bases). Germline V lookup: CDR1 SGHRS, CDR2 YFSETQ. This CDR3 region has 14 residues. V was shortened by 1 base and J by 4 bases, with 9 bases between the two germline ends. The whole variable domain, filled in from reference TRBV5-1 and TRBJ1-3, reads KAGVTQTPRYLIKTRGQQVTLSCSPISGHRSVSWYQQTPGQGLQFLFEYFSETQRNKGNFPGRFSGRQFSNSRSEMNVSTLELGDSALYLCASSLTGFGNTIYFGEGSWLTVV.

This clone is a singleton in its sample. This chain connects TRBV29-1 to TRBJ1-2; tentative D call: TRBD1 (5 bases). The V and J ends lost 7 bases and 1 base respectively, with 13 bases between them. The CDR3 extends over 13 amino acids. From germline, CDR1 is SQVTM and CDR2 ANQGSEA. Written as DNA, the CDR3 is TGCAGCGCTGGTGCGGGGCTTAACTATGGCTACACCTTC. Translation: CSAGAGLNYGYTF.

This chain uses TRBV19 with TRBJ1-5, with no clear D. The CDR3 has 15 residues. Germline CDR1 LNHDA, CDR2 SQIVND (reference sequence). V was shortened by 3 bases and J by 0 bases, with 9 bases between the two germline ends. CDR3 amino acids: CASSMTGNSNQPQHF. CDR3 sequence (DNA): TGTGCCAGTAGTATGACGGGGAATAGCAATCAGCCCCAGCATTTT.

The V call is TRBV15, the J call TRBJ2-1, with 7 bases identical to TRBD1. CDR3 size: 16 residues. CDR1 and CDR2 from the germline V gene are LNHNV and YYDKDF (reference sequence). The J segment lost 3 bases and the V segment lost 0 bases, leaving 5 bases of the junction unmatched. Here the CDR3 DNA reads TGTGCCACCAGCAGAGACACGACAGGGATCTACAATGAGCAGTTCTTC. Translated: CATSRDTTGIYNEQFF.

CDR3 protein: CASSPTSGSNTGELFF. CDR3 DNA sequence: TGTGCCAGCAGTCCGACTAGCGGGTCGAACACCGGGGAGCTGTTTTTT. This rearrangement joins TRBV7-3 to TRBJ2-2, with 10 positions matching TRBD2. The length of the CDR3 is 16 residues. Germline values: CDR1 SGHTA, CDR2 FQGTGA. The trim removed 6 bases at V and 0 bases at J, leaving 4 bases unmatched.

V usage is TRBV29-1 and J usage is TRBJ2-2; TRBD1 matches at 7 bases. CDR1 and CDR2 from the germline V gene are SQVTM and ANQGSEA. Unmatched junction bases numbered 8, after V lost 6 bases and J lost 7 bases. The CDR3 has 13 residues. The CDR3 bases are TGCAGCGTCGATACAGGGGCGGTCGGGGAGCTGTTTTTT. It specifies CSVDTGAVGELFF.

The chain employs TRBV18 and TRBJ2-1; tentatively, D is TRBD2 (6 bases). CDR1 is KGHSH, CDR2 LQKENI, per germline. The CDR3 covers 13 residues. The V gene lost 2 bases and the J gene lost 8 bases, with 10 bases spanning the gap. CDR3 DNA: TGTGCCAGCTCACCAGCGGGGAGGCATGAGCAGTTCTTC. It yields the protein CASSPAGRHEQFF.

This sequence joins TRBV2 and TRBJ1-2, with 10 bases matching TRBD1. V shed 6 bases and J 4 bases; nucleotides not matched to a gene: 5. Germline loops: CDR1 SNHLY, CDR2 FYNNEI. The CDR3 contains 14 residues. The CDR3 sequence: CASRPGQGIYGYTF. The CDR3 bases are TGTGCCAGCAGACCGGGACAGGGGATCTATGGCTACACCTTC.

The chain employs TRBV4-2 and TRBJ2-1, with a weak D call TRBD1 (6 bases). With 6 bases removed from V and 6 bases from J, the gap between germline ends came to 18 bases. CDR1 is LGHNA, CDR2 YNFKEQ, per germline. This CDR3 comprises 15 residues. Here the CDR3 DNA reads TGTGCCAGCAGTGACGACCTTCAGGACAGCAATGAGCAGTTCTTC. Translation gives CASSDDLQDSNEQFF.

The table lists this clone with a few counts. The chain combines TRBV18 with TRBJ2-1; perhaps TRBD2 as D (6 bases). Trimming took 1 base from V and 5 from J, leaving 15 bases between them. Per the germline V gene, CDR1 is KGHSH and CDR2 is LQKENI. The CDR3 runs 16 residues. For the CDR3, the DNA is TGTGCCAGCTCACCACGGTCTCTTGGGGGGAACAATGAGCAGTTCTTC. Translating gives CASSPRSLGGNNEQFF. The whole variable domain, filled in from reference TRBV18 and TRBJ2-1, reads NAGVMQNPRHLVRRRGQEARLRCSPMKGHSHVYWYRQLPEEGLKFMVYLQKENIIDESGMPKERFSAEFPKEGPSILRIQQVVRGDSAAYFCASSPRSLGGNNEQFFGPGTRLTVL.

This chain connects TRBV21-1 to TRBJ2-5; the D call in the table, TRBD1, was not verified against the DNA. TRBV21-1 is a listed pseudogene. The CDR3 runs to 15 residues. As DNA, the CDR3 is TGTGCCAGCAGCAATGGAGACAGGGGGCAAGAGACCCAGTACTTC. The encoded protein is CASSNGDRGQETQYF.